The rows below give T cell receptor beta chains drawn from one sample of a study of CD4 T cells in relation to SARS-CoV-2 and coronaviruses. TCRdb keeps only in-frame clones here, not all; method: immunoSEQ multiplex PCR. The sample lists approximately 59,000 clones, around 87% occurring once. Source material: memory CD4+ T cells from PBMCs. The receptors stem from a human donor in good health. CDR3s include the opening cysteine and the closing phenylalanine or tryptophan. The D gene is left open where the match is weak. Clone size, where shown, is once, few, many, or a class for clones that have expanded.

v_gene,d_gene,j_gene,abundance,CDR3nt,CDR3aa
TRBV6-6,-,TRBJ1-2,-,TGTGCCAGCAGTTACTCGGGACGGTTGGTAGGCTACACCTTC,CASSYSGRLVGYTF
TRBV9,-,TRBJ2-5,-,TGTGCCAGCAGCTGGACGGGAGCAGGCGAGACCCAGTACTTC,CASSWTGAGETQYF
TRBV6-2/TRBV6-3,-,TRBJ1-2,-,TGTGCCAGCAGTTACTTCAGAATAGCTAACTATGGCTACACCTTC,CASSYFRIANYGYTF
TRBV18,TRBD1,TRBJ2-5,-,TGTGCCAGCTCACCACCAGGACAGGGCGACCAAGAGACCCAGTACTTC,CASSPPGQGDQETQYF
TRBV7-2,TRBD1,TRBJ1-5,-,TGTGCCAGCAGCTTAGTTGGACAGGAGTATCAGCCCCAGCATTTT,CASSLVGQEYQPQHF
TRBV9,TRBD1,TRBJ2-7,-,TGTGCCAGCAGCGTAAGGTGGCAGGGGGCGCGTAACGAGCAGTACTTC,CASSVRWQGARNEQYF
TRBV2,-,TRBJ1-3,-,TGTGCCAGCAGTGTACCCCGGGACTCTGGAAACACCATATATTTT,CASSVPRDSGNTIYF
TRBV24-1,TRBD1,TRBJ2-4,-,TGTGCCACCAGTGACACGGACAGGGTGGGCATTCAGTACTTC,CATSDTDRVGIQYF
TRBV12-3/TRBV12-4,-,TRBJ2-7,-,TGTGCCAGCAGTTTAGCGCAGGACACCGAGCAGTACTTC,CASSLAQDTEQYF
TRBV3-1/TRBV3-2,-,TRBJ2-5,-,TGTGCCAGCAGCCAAGTGCGGGGAGCACAAGAGACCCAGTACTTC,CASSQVRGAQETQYF
TRBV11-2,TRBD1,TRBJ2-7,-,TGTGCCAGCAGCTCGCTTGGGACAGGGGCCCACGAGCAGTACTTC,CASSSLGTGAHEQYF
TRBV27,TRBD2,TRBJ2-1,-,TGTGCCAGCAGTTCCACAGCGGGAGTATACAATGAGCAGTTCTTC,CASSSTAGVYNEQFF
TRBV5-1,TRBD1,TRBJ1-5,-,TGCGCCAGCAGCTTGGGAGGGACAGGGGGCGGGCAGCCCCAGCATTTT,CASSLGGTGGGQPQHF
TRBV7-3,TRBD2,TRBJ2-5,-,TGTGCCAGCAGCCCCACAGCGGGAGGGTGGGAGACCCAGTACTTC,CASSPTAGGWETQYF
TRBV2,-,TRBJ1-5,once,TGTGCCAGCACCCTGGAGGTGGATCAGCCCCAGCATTTT,CASTLEVDQPQHF
TRBV4-3,-,TRBJ2-5,once,TGCGCCAGCAGCCAAGATGTGGGGGTAGAGACCCAGTACTTC,CASSQDVGVETQYF
TRBV7-9,-,TRBJ1-2,-,TGTGCCAGCAGCTTATGGGGGGAACCGGGGAACTATGGCTACACCTTC,CASSLWGEPGNYGYTF
TRBV7-3,-,TRBJ2-5,few,TGTGCCAGCAGCCCCACAGGGCTCCAAGAGACCCAGTACTTC,CASSPTGLQETQYF
TRBV19,-,TRBJ1-2,-,TGTGCCAGTAGTATTTTTGGCACCCCTAACTATGGCTACACCTTC,CASSIFGTPNYGYTF
TRBV10-1,-,TRBJ2-7,-,TGCGCCAGCAGTGAAAGGCGTTCGGCCTCCTACGAGCAGTACTTC,CASSERRSASYEQYF
TRBV7-8,-,TRBJ2-7,-,TGTGCCAGCAGCCGACTTAGAGGTATGGAGCAGTACTTC,CASSRLRGMEQYF
TRBV4-1,TRBD1,TRBJ1-2,once,TGCGCCAGCAGCCAAGATTCCAGCGGGACAGGGCCAGTACTGGGGTACACCTTC,CASSQDSSGTGPVLGYTF
TRBV30,-,TRBJ1-3,few,TGTGCCTGGAGGGCTTGGGACTCTGGAAACACCATATATTTT,CAWRAWDSGNTIYF
TRBV18,-,TRBJ1-2,-,TGTGCCAGCTCCCCAAACAGGGATGTAGGCTACACCTTC,CASSPNRDVGYTF
TRBV18,-,TRBJ1-3,-,TGTGCCAGCTCACCACGGGCTCTCGGGGACACCATATATTTT,CASSPRALGDTIYF
TRBV7-3,-,TRBJ2-5,-,TGTGCCAGCAGCTTATCAGGGTCGGAGACCCAGTACTTC,CASSLSGSETQYF
TRBV6-6,-,TRBJ1-1,once,TGTGCCAGCAGTTTACCTGAAAACACTGAAGCTTTCTTT,CASSLPENTEAFF
TRBV30,-,TRBJ2-7,-,TGTGCCTGGAGTCCCAACTCCTACGAGCAGTACTTC,CAWSPNSYEQYF
TRBV15,TRBD2,TRBJ2-7,-,TGTGCCACCAGCCCCGGGACTAGCGGGGCCCACGAGCAGTACTTC,CATSPGTSGAHEQYF
TRBV6-2/TRBV6-3,-,TRBJ2-1,-,TGTGCCAGCAACCCTGACACCTACAATGAGCAGTTCTTC,CASNPDTYNEQFF
TRBV24-1,TRBD2,TRBJ2-3,-,TGTGCCACCAGTGATCTTAGCGGGAGGACGTCTAGCACAGATACGCAGTATTTT,CATSDLSGRTSSTDTQYF
TRBV3-1/TRBV3-2,-,TRBJ2-7,-,TGTGCCAGCAGCGCTATAGGCTACGAGCAGTACTTC,CASSAIGYEQYF
TRBV6-1,-,TRBJ2-7,-,TGTGCCAGCAGTGAAGCGGCCTCCTACGAGCAGTACTTC,CASSEAASYEQYF
TRBV6-1,TRBD1,TRBJ2-6,-,TGTGCCAGCAGTGAAAGGGGAGGGAGGGGGACAGGGGTTGGGGCCAACGTCCTGACTTTC,CASSERGGRGTGVGANVLTF
TRBV25-1,TRBD2,TRBJ2-7,-,TGTGCCAGCAGTGACTCCCTGACTAGCGGGAGTGACGAGCAGTACTTC,CASSDSLTSGSDEQYF
TRBV30,TRBD2,TRBJ2-7,-,TGTGCCTGGAGTGCTCTAGCGGGAGGCGAGGAGCAGTACTTC,CAWSALAGGEEQYF